Shown below are 4 T cell receptor beta chains from a single sample sequenced in a study of blood T cell repertoires in COVID-19 (dated by TCRdb to the early 2020s). Receptors were amplified or captured by the immunoSEQ multiplex PCR assay. TCRdb provides this immuneACCESS table in a form limited to in-frame rearrangements. Some clones are lacking; in checked studies, under half of them reflect an unresolved V gene, and why the rest are absent is not known. Counted in this sample were around 82,000 clones; approximately 85% of them appeared once. Clones ranked in the top ten supply more than 9.5% of the sample. The sequenced material came from peripheral blood. The receptors were sampled from a man aged 50-59 years with COVID-19, enrolled during active disease.

The rearrangement uses TRBV2 and TRBJ1-2; D unclear. V gave up 5 bases and J gave up 2 bases, with 9 bases separating them. The CDR3 is 13 amino acids. CDR1 and CDR2 from the germline V gene are SNHLY and FYNNEI. In DNA, the CDR3 is TGTGCCAGCAGTCAGGATTTAAACTATGGCTACACCTTC. Protein sequence: CASSQDLNYGYTF.

This chain joins TRBV6-5 and TRBJ2-6; unclear D gene. Trimming took 8 bases from V and 0 from J, leaving 11 bases between them. This CDR3 is 15 amino acids long. Germline V lookup: CDR1 MNHEY, CDR2 SVGAGI. In nucleotides, the CDR3 is TGTGCCAGCGGGCTTTACAGCTCTGGGGCCAACGTCCTGACTTTC. Translated: CASGLYSSGANVLTF.

The chain's CDR3 is CASSPDRAGGYTF. DNA for the CDR3: TGTGCCAGCAGCCCTGACAGGGCGGGTGGCTACACCTTC. V and J are TRBV9 and TRBJ1-2, with TRBD1 matching over 7 bases. The CDR3 length is 13 residues. Trimming removed 4 bases from V and 7 bases from J; junction bases left unmatched: 7. The germline CDR1 and CDR2 sequences are SGDLS and YYNGEE.

The count of this clone is one. One junction end disagrees with the germline gene, perhaps due to a read error. This sequence joins TRBV5-6 and TRBJ1-2, with D unresolved. In germline, CDR1 is SGHDT, CDR2 YYEEEE. The CDR3 covers 11 residues. CDR3 nucleotide sequence: TGTGCCAGCAGCTCCTCCGACACAACCAAATTC. This codes for CASSSSDTTKF.